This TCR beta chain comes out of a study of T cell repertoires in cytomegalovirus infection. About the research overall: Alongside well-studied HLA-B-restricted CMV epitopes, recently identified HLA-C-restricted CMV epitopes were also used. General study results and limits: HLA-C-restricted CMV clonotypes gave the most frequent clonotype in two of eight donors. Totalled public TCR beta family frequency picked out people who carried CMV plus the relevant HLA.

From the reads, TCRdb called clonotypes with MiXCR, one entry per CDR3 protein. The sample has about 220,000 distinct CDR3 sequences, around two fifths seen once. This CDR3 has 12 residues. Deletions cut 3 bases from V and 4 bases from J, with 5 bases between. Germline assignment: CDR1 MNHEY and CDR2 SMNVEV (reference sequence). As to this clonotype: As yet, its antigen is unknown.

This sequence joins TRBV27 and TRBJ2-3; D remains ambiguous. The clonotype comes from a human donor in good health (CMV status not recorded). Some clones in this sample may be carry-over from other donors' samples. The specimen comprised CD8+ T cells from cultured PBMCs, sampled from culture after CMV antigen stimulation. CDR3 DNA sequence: TGTGCCAGCAGTTTCCCGTCAGATACGCAGTATTTT. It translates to CASSFPSDTQYF.